This is a list of T cell receptor beta chains from one sample in a study of identical twins. TCRdb redid the calling of the 5' RACE reads with MiXCR, one entry per CDR3 protein. The repertoire holds 250,000 to 350,000 distinct CDR3 sequences, with about 8% as singletons. This sample was shared with a second study, whose subject was yellow fever vaccine responses in identical twins.

Sequencing was done on a sample of memory (CD45RO+) T cells sorted from blood. These TCRs come from a woman between 18 and 29 years old in good health. CDR3s include the opening cysteine and the closing phenylalanine or tryptophan. A D gene is named only where the DNA matches it firmly. Clone size is shown for a subset of rows, as once, few, many or a class of expanded clone.

v_call	cdr3_length	d_call	j_call	clone_size	cdr3_nt	cdr3_aa
TRBV29-1	15	-	TRBJ2-1	many	TGCAGCGTTGAAAGGGGAGATCAGACCTACAATGAGCAGTTCTTC	CSVERGDQTYNEQFF
TRBV20-1	17	TRBD2	TRBJ2-5	-	TGCAGTGCTAGTGGGACTAGCGGGGGGACGTACCAAGAGACCCAGTACTTC	CSASGTSGGTYQETQYF
TRBV7-2	15	-	TRBJ2-3	many	TGTGCCAGCAGCTTAGTTAGTCTGACCTCAGATACGCAGTATTTT	CASSLVSLTSDTQYF
TRBV5-1	14	TRBD1	TRBJ2-7	few	TGCGCCAGCGGCAGGGGGTTACTACCCTACGAGCAGTACTTC	CASGRGLLPYEQYF
TRBV7-9	15	TRBD1	TRBJ2-7	few	TGTGCCAGCAGCTTAGATCGACAGGGAACCTACGAGCAGTACTTC	CASSLDRQGTYEQYF
TRBV28	13	TRBD1	TRBJ2-7	few	TGTGCCAGCCACCGGGACAGGGGGCGCGAGCAGTACTTC	CASHRDRGREQYF
TRBV6-2/TRBV6-3	12	-	TRBJ1-1	-	TGTGCCAGCAGCCCCCCCTTCACTGAAGCTTTCTTT	CASSPPFTEAFF
TRBV3-1	16	TRBD2	TRBJ2-7	many	TGTGCCAGCAGCCAAGGCCCTAGCGGGGACGCATACGAGCAGTACTTC	CASSQGPSGDAYEQYF
TRBV9	15	-	TRBJ2-3	-	TGTGCCAGCACCCCAAGACGGGTGGCCACAGATACGCAGTATTTT	CASTPRRVATDTQYF
TRBV27	13	-	TRBJ2-7	few	TGTGCCAGCAGTTCCTCTGGAGGGGTGGGTCAGTACTTC	CASSSSGGVGQYF
TRBV19	14	-	TRBJ2-2	few	TGTGCCAGTAAAACGACAGGGAACACCGGGGAGCTGTTTTTT	CASKTTGNTGELFF
TRBV10-3	14	TRBD1	TRBJ1-2	few	TGTGCCATCAGTGGCGGACAGGGGCGTTCGGGCTACACCTTC	CAISGGQGRSGYTF
TRBV4-1	15	TRBD1	TRBJ1-5	many	TGCGCCAGCAGCCAGGAGACAGGGGCGGGTCAGCCCCAGCATTTT	CASSQETGAGQPQHF
TRBV11-2	15	-	TRBJ1-4	few	TGTGCCAGCAGCTTAGATGGGCAGCCTAATGAAAAACTGTTTTTT	CASSLDGQPNEKLFF
TRBV12-5	16	-	TRBJ2-7	few	TGTGCTAGTGGTTTGCACAGAGGAGCTAGCACCTACGAGCAGTACTTC	CASGLHRGASTYEQYF
TRBV5-6	18	TRBD2	TRBJ2-2	few	TGTGCCAGCAGCTCCATTACGGGACTAGCGTCGAACACCGGGGAGCTGTTTTTT	CASSSITGLASNTGELFF
TRBV28	16	TRBD1	TRBJ1-1	few	TGTGCCAGCAGTTTGGGGACAGGGGGCGATCACACTGAAGCTTTCTTT	CASSLGTGGDHTEAFF
TRBV29-1	14	TRBD2	TRBJ2-3	few	TGCAGCGTTGATTCGGGAGGGGGCACAGATACGCAGTATTTT	CSVDSGGGTDTQYF
TRBV2	15	-	TRBJ1-6	-	TGTGCCAGCAGTGAAGAGGGCAGGATGGGTTCACCCCTCCACTTT	CASSEEGRMGSPLHF
TRBV3-1	16	-	TRBJ2-4	many	TGTGCCAGCAGCCAGGGGCAGGTCTTGTCCAAAAACATTCAGTACTTC	CASSQGQVLSKNIQYF
TRBV2	17	TRBD1	TRBJ2-4	many	TGTGCCAGCAAAAGTTCCACGGGACAGGGGGCCAAAAACATTCAGTACTTC	CASKSSTGQGAKNIQYF
TRBV12-3/TRBV12-4	15	TRBD2	TRBJ2-7	-	TGTGCCAGCAGCATTAGCGGGAGCCCTACCTACGAGCAGTACTTC	CASSISGSPTYEQYF
TRBV15	16	TRBD2	TRBJ2-1	many	TGTGCCACCAGCAGAGGAAGCGGGGGGCTATACAATGAGCAGTTCTTC	CATSRGSGGLYNEQFF
TRBV11-2	14	-	TRBJ2-7	few	TGTGCCAGCAGCTTGTCGACACAGGTCTACGAGCAGTACTTC	CASSLSTQVYEQYF
TRBV28	14	TRBD1	TRBJ1-2	many	TGTGCCAGCAGTAGTCAACAGGGGAATTATGGCTACACCTTC	CASSSQQGNYGYTF
TRBV29-1	15	-	TRBJ2-1	few	TGCAGCGGTTGTAGGGGGGACAGCCGCTACAATGAGCAGTTCTTC	CSGCRGDSRYNEQFF
TRBV7-9	16	TRBD2	TRBJ2-5	once	TGTGCCAGCAGCTTAGGGCTAGCGGGAGATTCTGCGACCCAGTACTTC	CASSLGLAGDSATQYF
TRBV12-3/TRBV12-4	16	-	TRBJ1-2	many	TGTGCCAGCAGTTTAGCGCTACTCTCCCAGGGGTATGGCTACACCTTC	CASSLALLSQGYGYTF
TRBV5-1	12	TRBD1	TRBJ2-7	few	TGCGCCAGCAGCCCGACAGGGAACGAGCAGTACTTC	CASSPTGNEQYF
TRBV2	14	TRBD2	TRBJ2-5	few	TGTGCCAGCAGTCTAGCGGGGGTATTGGAGACCCAGTACTTC	CASSLAGVLETQYF
TRBV7-2	16	TRBD1	TRBJ1-5	-	TGTGCCAGCAGCCGCCATTGGACAGGGAGCAATCAGCCCCAGCATTTT	CASSRHWTGSNQPQHF
TRBV7-9	13	TRBD1	TRBJ2-2	many	TGTGCCAGCAGCTTTACAGGGGCCGGGGAGCTGTTTTTT	CASSFTGAGELFF
TRBV3-1	16	-	TRBJ1-2	many	TGTGCCAGCAGCTCTCCGTTGGAGGGATTTAGCTATGGCTACACCTTC	CASSSPLEGFSYGYTF
TRBV6-1	14	-	TRBJ1-6	few	TGTGCCAGCAGTCGGAACGGAGAAGATTCACCCCTCCACTTT	CASSRNGEDSPLHF
TRBV20-1	18	-	TRBJ2-5	-	TGCAGTGCTAGAGATTTGGCCAGGGAGAAACAACTTCAAGAGACCCAGTACTTC	CSARDLAREKQLQETQYF
TRBV12-5	15	-	TRBJ2-5	-	TGTGCTAGTGGTTTAGCAGTTATGAACATTGAGACCCAGTACTTC	CASGLAVMNIETQYF
TRBV20-1	15	TRBD2	TRBJ2-1	once	TGCAGTGCTTGCCCCCCCAGCGGGGGAGGCAATGAGCAGTTCTTC	CSACPPSGGGNEQFF
TRBV13	13	-	TRBJ1-2	-	TGTGCCAGCAGCTTAGACAGACTCTATGGCTACACCTTC	CASSLDRLYGYTF
TRBV5-5	17	TRBD2	TRBJ2-5	-	TGTGCCAGCAGCTTGGCTGGGACTAGCGGGGAAAAGGAGACCCAGTACTTC	CASSLAGTSGEKETQYF
TRBV2	16	-	TRBJ2-3	many	TGTGCCAGCAGTTGGGGCAGCTACGAGTTCACAGATACGCAGTATTTT	CASSWGSYEFTDTQYF
TRBV18	14	TRBD1	TRBJ1-4	-	TGTGCCAGCTCAATAACAGGGGTGAATGAAAAACTGTTTTTT	CASSITGVNEKLFF
TRBV4-1	13	-	TRBJ2-5	many	TGCGCCAGCAGCACACGGACCGGGGAGACCCAGTACTTC	CASSTRTGETQYF
TRBV11-3	15	TRBD2	TRBJ2-1	many	TGTGCCAGCAGCTTTCGGGGACTAGTTATTGATGAGCAGTTCTTC	CASSFRGLVIDEQFF
TRBV6-1	14	-	TRBJ1-1	-	TGTGCCAGCAGCGTCCAGGGGATGGGAACTGAAGCTTTCTTT	CASSVQGMGTEAFF
TRBV28	12	-	TRBJ1-2	many	TGTGCCAGCAGTGCCAGATTGGATGGCTACACCTTC	CASSARLDGYTF
TRBV2	17	-	TRBJ1-4	-	TGTGCCAGCAGTGAAGCGAGGGGGATCGGAACTAATGAAAAACTGTTTTTT	CASSEARGIGTNEKLFF
TRBV29-1	13	TRBD2	TRBJ2-5	-	TGCAGCGTCACCGGACTAGGGAAAGAGACCCAGTACTTC	CSVTGLGKETQYF
TRBV7-2	14	TRBD2	TRBJ2-4	-	TGTGCCAGCAAGCGGGAACTAGCCAAAAACATTCAGTACTTC	CASKRELAKNIQYF
TRBV7-6	19	-	TRBJ1-1	many	TGTGCCAGCAGCTTGATGAGGGGGTCCAGGGTCGGCTTAAACACTGAAGCTTTCTTT	CASSLMRGSRVGLNTEAFF
TRBV5-6	16	-	TRBJ2-2	few	TGTGCCAGCAGGTCGGGCCCTGTCGCGAACACCGGGGAGCTGTTTTTT	CASRSGPVANTGELFF
TRBV4-1	13	-	TRBJ1-2	few	TGCGCCAGCAGCCAAGAGGTGAACTATGGCTACACCTTC	CASSQEVNYGYTF
TRBV3-1	15	-	TRBJ2-4	-	TGTGCCAGCAGCCAAGCTCGGATAGCCAAAAACATTCAGTACTTC	CASSQARIAKNIQYF
TRBV24-1	11	-	TRBJ2-7	many	TGTGCCACCAGTGATGCCTACGAGCAGTACTTC	CATSDAYEQYF
TRBV6-4	13	-	TRBJ2-2	-	TGTGCCAGCAGTGACTCGTTCACCGGGGAGCTGTTTTTT	CASSDSFTGELFF
TRBV3-1	18	-	TRBJ2-4	few	TGTGCCAGCAGCCAAAGGCCGGGGGGCTTGTTGGACAAAAACATTCAGTACTTC	CASSQRPGGLLDKNIQYF
TRBV9	15	TRBD2	TRBJ2-7	-	TGTGCCAGCAGCGTAGTGGCTAGCGGGAGCTACGAGCAGTACTTC	CASSVVASGSYEQYF
TRBV7-2	15	TRBD2	TRBJ2-7	-	TGTGCCAGCAGCTGGGACGGGACTAGGGGCTACGAGCAGTACTTC	CASSWDGTRGYEQYF
TRBV3-1	16	-	TRBJ1-6	-	TGTGCCAGCAGCCAAGAGTACGGGGGATGGGATTCACCCCTCCACTTT	CASSQEYGGWDSPLHF
TRBV2	11	-	TRBJ2-3	-	TGTGCCAGAAGTGACTGGGATACGCAGTATTTT	CARSDWDTQYF
TRBV12-3/TRBV12-4	13	-	TRBJ1-2	-	TGTGCCAGCAGTTTGGGCATCAGATATGGCTACACCTTC	CASSLGIRYGYTF